This paragraph covers one T cell receptor beta chain sequence. Antigen unknown. It was with 60 Vbeta and 13 Jbeta primers that the PCR ran. Assay: immunoSEQ multiplex PCR; the TCRdb copy retains only in-frame clones and omits some. Of some 130,000 clones listed, around 79% are singletons. Looked up from germline, CDR1 is GTSNPN and CDR2 is SVGIG (reference sequence). The CDR3 consists of 15 residues. The V end was cut by 2 bases, the J end by 0 bases, with 14 bases between. These data belong to a study of cytomegalovirus exposure and HLA in healthy donors. Findings of the study overall: Reports indicated that the classifier achieved high specificity and sensitivity in diagnosing cytomegalovirus status. At a 0.05 false discovery rate, a later analysis found 16,951 TCR beta sequences to be associated with HLA alleles. The dataset shows that most TCR sequences were rare, while some public TCRs occurred in many donors.

This TCR came from a man between 18 and 35 years old in good health and CMV-seronegative. The rearrangement uses TRBV30 and TRBJ2-7, with D perhaps TRBD2 (6 bases). Source material: PBMCs. The CDR3 here is CAWSPGTSTSYEQYF. The CDR3 region has the DNA TGTGCCTGGAGTCCCGGGACTTCCACCTCCTACGAGCAGTACTTC.